Listed here are 24 T cell receptor beta chains from one sample, sequenced in a study of tumor-infiltrating lymphocytes in primary liver carcinoma. The authors took blood RNA from unsorted whole blood and also extracted germline DNA. Using a constant-region primer together with ProtoScript II reverse transcriptase, TCR beta cDNA was made from around 500 ng of total RNA. Amplification in three nested multiplex PCR rounds with slightly modified ARM-PCR gave rise to TCR beta libraries. Primers for the first two PCR rounds were TRBV1-TRBV30 forward primers and a C-beta reverse primer (approximately 10 cycles per round). TCRdb fed the multiplex PCR reads into MiXCR, producing one record per CDR3 protein. Found here are about 200,000 distinct CDR3 sequences, approximately 65% of them singletons; the top ten hold roughly 7%. Material: peripheral blood. All receptors come from a woman between 55 and 75 years old with primary liver carcinoma and hepatitis B virus infection.

This clonotype was seen a few times. CDR3 residues: CASSLGRTPGNTIYF. The CDR3 nucleotides read TGTGCCAGCAGCTTAGGCCGGACACCTGGAAACACCATATATTTT. The chain couples TRBV13 to TRBJ1-3; D may be TRBD1 (5 bases). There are 15 residues in the CDR3. Trimming removed 0 bases from V and 2 bases from J, with 8 bases in between. Germline V lookup: CDR1 PRHDT, CDR2 FYEKMQ (reference sequence).

A note on this clonotype: A much larger clone lies a single base off, so this may be a read error. CDR3 sequence reads: CASMRACGTSYEQYF. The CDR3 region has the DNA TGTGCCAGCATGAGGGCTTGCGGGACCTCCTACGAGCAGTACTTC. V and J are TRBV12-3 or TRBV12-4 and TRBJ2-7; TRBD2 might be the D (6 bases). This CDR3 is 15 amino acids long. V shed 7 bases and J shed 0 bases, with 16 bases lying between them.

This clonotype has a handful of counts. The chain uses TRBV2 and TRBJ2-3; 8 nucleotides line up with TRBD2. CDR3 length: 14 residues. The germline V gene encodes CDR1 SNHLY and CDR2 FYNNEI. The CDR3 DNA reads TGTGGAAGCAGTCCCGGGAGGGATGCGGATACGCAGTATTTT. Translated, it gives CGSSPGRDADTQYF.

The chain carries TRBV6-5 and TRBJ1-4, with D perhaps TRBD1 (6 bases). CDR3 length: 13 residues. CDR1 is MNHEY, CDR2 SVGAGI, per germline. Trimming cost V 6 bases and J 8 bases, with 13 bases left between them. This CDR3 reads CASRSIQGEKLFF. The CDR3 bases are TGTGCCAGCAGGTCAATCCAGGGGGAAAAACTGTTTTTT.

Points on this clonotype: A read error may be the cause here, since a much bigger clone is one base away. It is likely a read error, because the conserved phenylalanine at the end of the CDR3 is missing. The chain combines TRBV28 with TRBJ2-1; 9 bases are shared with TRBD1. V lost 6 bases, J lost 9 bases, and 6 bases stayed unmatched. Germline-derived CDR1 and CDR2 are MDHEN and SYDVKM. The CDR3 contains 13 residues. The DNA of the CDR3 is TGTGCCAGCAGAGGACAGGGGAGAAGTGAGCAGTTCTCC. Translation gives CASRGQGRSEQFS.

Of note for this clonotype: At one end, the junction sequence differs from germline, possibly due to a read error. The V call is TRBV12-3 or TRBV12-4, the J call TRBJ1-6; D not resolved. CDR3 length equals 13 residues. The CDR3, as DNA: TGTGTCAGCACCCCGGGCTTCAATTCACCCCTCCGCTTT. This gives the protein CVSTPGFNSPLRF.

This clonotype showed up just once. Given a much more abundant clone one base away, this may be a read error. The chain employs TRBV29-1 and TRBJ2-7; 13 bases align to TRBD2. CDR3 length equals 12 residues. CDR1 and CDR2 (germline): SQVTM, ANQGSEA. The CDR3: CSVLAGGGEHYF. In nucleotides, the CDR3 is TGCAGCGTACTAGCGGGAGGGGGCGAGCATTACTTC.

This clonotype was seen many times. CDR3 nucleotides: TGTGCCAGCAACCAGGGGAATAACACTGAAGCTTTCTTT. Translated, it gives CASNQGNNTEAFF. The J gene is TRBJ1-1, the V gene TRBV4-2, with D possibly matching TRBD1 (6 bases). Per germline, CDR1 LGHNA and CDR2 YNFKEQ. This CDR3 is 13 amino acids long. The ends were cut back, 7 bases at V and 2 bases at J, with 11 bases in the middle.

About this clonotype itself: The junction and the germline gene differ at one end; a read error may be behind it. The rearrangement joins TRBV12-3 or TRBV12-4 to TRBJ2-1; D is perhaps TRBD1 (6 bases). The CDR3 covers 12 residues. This CDR3 is CSSSLGGNEQFF. The CDR3 DNA follows: TGTTCCAGCAGTTTAGGGGGCAATGAGCAGTTCTTC.

This clonotype was seen just once. Just one base apart from a much larger clone, this may be a read error. This rearrangement joins TRBV6-5 to TRBJ2-1, with D perhaps TRBD2 (6 bases). Germline CDR1 is MNHEY and CDR2 is SVGAGI. V was cut by 6 bases and J by 8 bases, with 17 bases left in between. The CDR3 extends over 14 amino acids. Here the CDR3 DNA reads TGTGCCAGCAGCCGGCGACGGGGGTCGGATGAGCAGTTCTTC. It yields the protein CASSRRRGSDEQFF.

The table lists this clonotype with a few counts. The gene calls are TRBV2 and TRBJ1-2; no clear D gene. The CDR3 contains 13 residues. Trimming removed 7 bases at V and 5 bases at J, with 14 bases between. Germline V gives CDR1 SNHLY, CDR2 FYNNEI. CDR3 in DNA: TGTGCCAGCATGACCGTTTTTGGTTATGGCTACACCTTC. Its protein product is CASMTVFGYGYTF.

At least ten counts were recorded for this clonotype. The V gene is TRBV28, the J gene TRBJ2-1; tentative D call: TRBD2 (6 bases). The CDR3 totals 16 residues. The germline V gene encodes CDR1 MDHEN and CDR2 SYDVKM. The germline V and J ends were trimmed by 4 bases and 2 bases, with 15 bases remaining between them. CDR3 DNA sequence: TGTGCCAGCAGTTCTCCAGTCGGGGGTACCTACAATGAGCAGTTCTTC. It is translated as CASSSPVGGTYNEQFF.

Worth noting for this clonotype: The germline gene is not matched at one end of the junction; a read error may be the cause. This chain joins TRBV11-1 and TRBJ2-7, with 9 bases fitting TRBD1. This CDR3 contains 15 residues. Germline V gene data show CDR1 as SGHAT and CDR2 as FQDESV (reference sequence). The CDR3 sequence is CASSFRTGEIYELYF. The DNA for the CDR3 is TGTGCCAGCAGCTTCCGGACAGGGGAAATTTACGAGCTGTACTTC.

The rearrangement links TRBV5-4 to TRBJ2-4; D uncertain. Trimming pared 4 bases from V and 1 base from J, leaving 6 bases between. Germline CDR1 and CDR2: SGHNT and YYREEE (reference sequence). The CDR3 has 13 amino acids. The DNA of the CDR3 is TGTGCCAGCAGCCCCTGGGCCAAAAACATTCAGTACTTC. It codes for CASSPWAKNIQYF.

This clonotype was observed at least ten times. CDR3 bases: TGTGCCAGCATTGAGACACCCAACACTGAAGCTTTCTTT. It yields the protein CASIETPNTEAFF. V gene TRBV6-1 combines with J gene TRBJ1-1; D not resolved. The V and J ends lost 7 bases and 2 bases respectively, with 11 bases between them. The CDR3 has 13 residues. Germline V CDR1 and CDR2: MNHNS, SASEGT.

This clonotype was counted only a few times. The chain uses TRBV5-6 and TRBJ2-1, with a tentative D call TRBD2 (5 bases). Deletions cut 5 bases from V and 0 bases from J, with 12 bases between. The CDR3 is made up of 15 amino acids. Germline lookup yields CDR1 SGHDT and CDR2 YYEEEE. CDR3 amino acids: CASRSPGSSYNEQFF. As DNA, the CDR3 is TGTGCCAGCAGATCTCCTGGGAGCTCCTACAATGAGCAGTTCTTC.

This clonotype was seen more than once but under ten times. This chain uses TRBV11-2 with TRBJ2-5; 7 bases are shared with TRBD2. The CDR3 contains 13 residues. CDR1 is SGHAT, CDR2 FQNNGV, per germline. Trimming cost V 6 bases and J 8 bases; bases outside gene matches: 9. This CDR3 reads CASSLGGVETQYF. CDR3 nucleotides: TGTGCCAGCAGTTTGGGGGGGGTGGAAACCCAGTACTTC.

A word on this clonotype: One end of the junction fails to match germline, which may point to a read error. The gene calls are TRBV6-5 and TRBJ1-1, with no clear D. The CDR3 covers 16 residues. Germline V gives CDR1 MNHEY, CDR2 SVGAGI. CDR3 DNA sequence: TGTGCTAGCACTATAAGAACGAGACATCCGAACACTGAAGCTTTCTTT. It specifies CASTIRTRHPNTEAFF.

This clonotype was seen only once. At one end, the junction sequence differs from germline, possibly due to a read error. This chain uses TRBV6-1 with TRBJ2-3, with D tentatively TRBD1 or TRBD2 (6 bases each). CDR3 length: 15 residues. In germline, CDR1 is MNHNS, CDR2 SASEGT. This CDR3 is CASSARVRDTDMQYF. In DNA form, the CDR3 reads TGTGCCAGCAGTGCCCGGGTGCGGGACACAGATATGCAGTATTTT.

This clonotype was counted once. The V call is TRBV20-1, the J call TRBJ2-3; 7 positions agree with TRBD2. The ends lost 6 bases at V and 4 bases at J; junction bases unmatched: 13. This CDR3 comprises 15 residues. The germline gives CDR1 DFQATT, CDR2 SNEGSKA (reference sequence). CDR3 sequence reads: CSAGSSGLMADTQYF. The CDR3 DNA is TGCAGTGCCGGGAGCTCGGGACTAATGGCAGATACGCAGTATTTT.

Only one count was recorded for this clonotype. A junction end diverges from the germline sequence, so it may reflect a read error. The chain recombines TRBV7-2 with TRBJ2-7; D remains ambiguous. Per germline, CDR1 SGHTA and CDR2 FQGNSA. The CDR3 loop spans 13 amino acids. The CDR3 here is CASSLSQSYEQNF. DNA of the CDR3: TGTGCCAGCAGCTTAAGTCAAAGCTACGAGCAGAACTTC. Full variable domain (outside the CDR3, taken from reference TRBV7-2 and TRBJ2-7): GAGVSQSPSNKVTEKGKDVELRCDPISGHTALYWYRQSLGQGLEFLIYFQGNSAPDKSGLPSDRFSAERTGGSVSTLTIQRTQQEDSAVYLCASSLSQSYEQNFGPGTRLTVT.

Details on this clonotype: The CDR3 does not close with the conserved phenylalanine or tryptophan, likely indicating a read error. The J gene is TRBJ2-3, the V gene TRBV11-2; no reliable D call. The CDR3 consists of 13 residues. CDR1 and CDR2 (germline): SGHAT, FQNNGV. The CDR3 is CVSSLDREDTQYY. The CDR3 DNA is TGTGTCAGCAGCTTAGATCGTGAAGATACGCAGTATTAT.

This clonotype was detected ten times or more. The chain combines TRBV28 with TRBJ2-3; 9 bases fit TRBD1. The CDR3 extends over 15 amino acids. J was trimmed by 0 bases and V by 8 bases; bases with no gene match: 6. The germline V gene has CDR1 MDHEN and CDR2 SYDVKM. In DNA form, the CDR3 reads TGTGCCAGCGGACGGACAGGGGCTAGCACAGATACGCAGTATTTT. It encodes CASGRTGASTDTQYF. The full variable domain, completed using reference TRBV28 and TRBJ2-3, is DVKVTQSSRYLVKRTGEKVFLECVQDMDHENMFWYRQDPGLGLRLIYFSYDVKMKEKGDIPEGYSVSREKKERFSLILESASTNQTSMYLCASGRTGASTDTQYFGPGTRLTVL.

This clonotype was seen only a few times. Germline and junction disagree at one end, which may indicate a read error. V usage is TRBV5-6 and J usage is TRBJ1-2, with D maybe TRBD1 (6 bases). The V gene's germline CDR1 is SGHDT and CDR2 YYEEEE. This CDR3 has 14 amino acids. CDR3 region: CASISTDRYYGYTF. The CDR3 region has the DNA TGTGCCAGCATCTCGACCGACAGGTACTATGGCTATACCTTC.